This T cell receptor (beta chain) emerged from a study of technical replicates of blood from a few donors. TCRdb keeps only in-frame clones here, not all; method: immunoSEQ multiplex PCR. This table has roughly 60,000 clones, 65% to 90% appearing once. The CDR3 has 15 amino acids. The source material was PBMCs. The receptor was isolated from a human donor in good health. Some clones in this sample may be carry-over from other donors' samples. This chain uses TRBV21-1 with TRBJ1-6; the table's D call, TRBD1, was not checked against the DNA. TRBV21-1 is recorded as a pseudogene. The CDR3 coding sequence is TGTGCCAGCAGCAAACCCCCGGGACACCTTTCACCCCTCCACTTT. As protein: CASSKPPGHLSPLHF.